This T cell receptor beta chain was sequenced during a study of CD8 T cells in ankylosing spondylitis. Study outcomes and limitations: A TCR beta motif of eight or nine highly homologous variants seemed to mark ankylosing spondylitis blood.

Libraries for TCR beta were made by quantitative 5'-RACE with molecular barcodes. TCRdb ran MiXCR on the 5' RACE reads and lists one entry per CDR3 protein. The sample records tens of thousands of distinct CDR3 sequences, 10% being singletons. To note about this clonotype: Its matching antigen is unknown.

The germline V and J ends were trimmed by 7 bases and 5 bases, with 17 bases remaining between them. Germline CDR1 and CDR2: SEHNR and FQNEAQ (reference sequence). The CDR3 is made up of 14 amino acids. Sequenced input: blood, either unsorted or a sorted T cell fraction (not recorded which). This rearrangement joins TRBV7-9 to TRBJ1-1; D unclear. The receptor was isolated from a male donor with ankylosing spondylitis or in good health (not recorded which). CDR3 protein: CASIPDTLGTEAFF. CDR3 bases: TGTGCCAGCATCCCTGACACCCTGGGGACTGAAGCTTTCTTT.